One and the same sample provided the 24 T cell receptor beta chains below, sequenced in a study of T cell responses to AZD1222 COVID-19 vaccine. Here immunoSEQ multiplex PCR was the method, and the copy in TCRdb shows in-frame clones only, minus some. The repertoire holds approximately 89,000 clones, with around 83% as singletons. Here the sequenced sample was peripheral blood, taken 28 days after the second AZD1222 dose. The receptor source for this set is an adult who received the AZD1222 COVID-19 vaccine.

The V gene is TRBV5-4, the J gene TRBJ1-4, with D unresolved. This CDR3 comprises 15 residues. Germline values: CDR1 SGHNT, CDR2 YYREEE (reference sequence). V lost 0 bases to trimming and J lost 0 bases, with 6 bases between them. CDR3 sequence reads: CASSLGGATNEKLFF. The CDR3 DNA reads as TGTGCCAGCAGCTTGGGTGGGGCAACTAATGAAAAACTGTTTTTT.

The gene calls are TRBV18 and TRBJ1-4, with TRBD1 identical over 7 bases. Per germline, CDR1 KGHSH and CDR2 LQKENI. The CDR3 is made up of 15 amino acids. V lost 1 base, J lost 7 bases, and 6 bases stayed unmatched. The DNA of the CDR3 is TGTGCCAGCTCACCACGAACAGGGGAAGGTGAAAAACTGTTTTTT. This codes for CASSPRTGEGEKLFF.

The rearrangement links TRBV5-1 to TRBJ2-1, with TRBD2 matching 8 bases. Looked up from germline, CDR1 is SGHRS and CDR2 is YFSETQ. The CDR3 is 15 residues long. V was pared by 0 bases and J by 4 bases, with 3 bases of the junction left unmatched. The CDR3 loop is CASSLAGGLYNEQFF. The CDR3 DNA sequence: TGCGCCAGCAGCTTGGCGGGGGGGCTTTACAATGAGCAGTTCTTC. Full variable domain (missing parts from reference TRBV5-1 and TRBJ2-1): KAGVTQTPRYLIKTRGQQVTLSCSPISGHRSVSWYQQTPGQGLQFLFEYFSETQRNKGNFPGRFSGRQFSNSRSEMNVSTLELGDSALYLCASSLAGGLYNEQFFGPGTRLTVL.

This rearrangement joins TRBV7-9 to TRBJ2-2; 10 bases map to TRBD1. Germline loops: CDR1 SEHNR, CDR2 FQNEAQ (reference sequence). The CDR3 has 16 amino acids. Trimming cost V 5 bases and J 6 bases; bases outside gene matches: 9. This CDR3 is CASSLTGGATPGELFF. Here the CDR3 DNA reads TGTGCCAGCAGCCTGACAGGGGGCGCAACTCCCGGGGAGCTGTTTTTT. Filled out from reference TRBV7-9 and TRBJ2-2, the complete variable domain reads DTGVSQNPRHKITKRGQNVTFRCDPISEHNRLYWYRQTLGQGPEFLTYFQNEAQLEKSRLLSDRFSAERPKGSFSTLEIQRTEQGDSAMYLCASSLTGGATPGELFFGEGSRLTVL.

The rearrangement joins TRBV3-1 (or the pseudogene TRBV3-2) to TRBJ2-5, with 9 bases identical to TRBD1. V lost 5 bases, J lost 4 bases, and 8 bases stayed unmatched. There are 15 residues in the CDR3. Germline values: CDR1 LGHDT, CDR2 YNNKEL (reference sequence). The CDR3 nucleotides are TGTGCCAGCAGCTCCAAGCGGACAGGGGCAGAGACCCAGTACTTC. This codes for CASSSKRTGAETQYF.

The CDR3 nucleotides are TGTGCCAGCAGTCGACGCGGGAGTAATTACGAGCAGTACTTC. It codes for CASSRRGSNYEQYF. The chain combines TRBV25-1 with TRBJ2-7; 7 bases match TRBD2. CDR3 length equals 14 residues. V was pared by 5 bases and J by 4 bases, with 8 bases of the junction left unmatched. The germline gives CDR1 MGHDK, CDR2 SYGVNS.

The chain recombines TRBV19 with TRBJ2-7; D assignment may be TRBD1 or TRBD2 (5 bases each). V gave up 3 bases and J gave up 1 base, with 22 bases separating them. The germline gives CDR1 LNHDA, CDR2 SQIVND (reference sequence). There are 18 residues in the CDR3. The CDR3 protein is CASSIYGRSGGISYEQYF. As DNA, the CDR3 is TGTGCCAGTAGTATCTATGGTCGGTCTGGGGGAATATCCTACGAGCAGTACTTC.

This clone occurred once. The DNA for the CDR3 is TGTGCCAGCAGCGCCGGGACTAGCGTTTACAATGAGCAGTTCTTC. Its translation: CASSAGTSVYNEQFF. The chain couples TRBV9 to TRBJ2-1, with 10 bases identical to TRBD2. CDR1 and CDR2 from the germline V gene are SGDLS and YYNGEE. The CDR3 extends over 15 amino acids. After removal of 3 bases from V and 4 bases from J, the junction contained 4 bases not matched to a gene.

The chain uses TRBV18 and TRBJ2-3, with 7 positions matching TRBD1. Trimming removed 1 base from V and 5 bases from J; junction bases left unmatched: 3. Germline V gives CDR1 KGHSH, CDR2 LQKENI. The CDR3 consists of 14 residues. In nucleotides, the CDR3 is TGTGCCAGCTCACCACAGGGGGCGAGAGATACGCAGTATTTT. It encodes CASSPQGARDTQYF.

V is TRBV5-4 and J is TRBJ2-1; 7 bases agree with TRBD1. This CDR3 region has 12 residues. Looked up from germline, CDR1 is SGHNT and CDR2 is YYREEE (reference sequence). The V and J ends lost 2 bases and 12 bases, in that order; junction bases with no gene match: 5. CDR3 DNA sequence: TGTGCCAGCAGCTTAAAGGGGGCGCGGCAGTTCTTC. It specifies CASSLKGARQFF.

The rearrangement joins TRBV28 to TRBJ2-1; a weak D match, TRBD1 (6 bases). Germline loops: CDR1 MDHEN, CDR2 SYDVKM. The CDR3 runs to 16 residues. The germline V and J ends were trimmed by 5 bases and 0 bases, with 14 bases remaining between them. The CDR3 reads CASSPGHQTSYNEQFF. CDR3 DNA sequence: TGTGCCAGCAGTCCGGGACACCAGACCTCCTACAATGAGCAGTTCTTC.

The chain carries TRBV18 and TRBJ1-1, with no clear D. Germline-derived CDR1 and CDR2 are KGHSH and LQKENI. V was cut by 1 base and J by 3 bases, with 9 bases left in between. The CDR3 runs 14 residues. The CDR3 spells CASSPRVEYTEAFF. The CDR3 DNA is TGTGCCAGCTCACCACGAGTGGAATACACTGAAGCTTTCTTT.

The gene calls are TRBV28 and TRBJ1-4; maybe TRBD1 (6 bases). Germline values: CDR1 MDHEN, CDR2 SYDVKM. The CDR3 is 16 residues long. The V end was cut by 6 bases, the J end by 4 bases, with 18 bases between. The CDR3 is CASSPAGVGYNEKLFF. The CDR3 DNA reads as TGTGCCAGCAGCCCCGCAGGGGTGGGTTATAATGAAAAACTGTTTTTT.

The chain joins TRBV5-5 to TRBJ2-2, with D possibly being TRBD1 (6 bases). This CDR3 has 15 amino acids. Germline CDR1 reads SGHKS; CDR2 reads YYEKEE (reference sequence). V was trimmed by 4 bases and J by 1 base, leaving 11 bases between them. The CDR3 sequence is CASSTSTGNTGELFF. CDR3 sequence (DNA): TGTGCCAGCAGCACCTCGACAGGGAACACCGGGGAGCTGTTTTTT.

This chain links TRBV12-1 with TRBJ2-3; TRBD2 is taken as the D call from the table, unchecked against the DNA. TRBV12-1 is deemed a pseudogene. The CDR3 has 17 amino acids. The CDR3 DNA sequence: TGTGCCAGCAGCCCCCGAGGTGCGGGCGGGAGTTCAGATACGCAGTATTTT. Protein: CASSPRGAGGSSDTQYF.

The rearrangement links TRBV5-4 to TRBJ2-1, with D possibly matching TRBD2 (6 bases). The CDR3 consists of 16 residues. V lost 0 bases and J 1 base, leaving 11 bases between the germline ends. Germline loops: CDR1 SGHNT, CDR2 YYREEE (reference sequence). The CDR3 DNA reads TGTGCCAGCAGCTTGGATTCGGGAGTTTCCTACAATGAGCAGTTCTTC. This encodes CASSLDSGVSYNEQFF.

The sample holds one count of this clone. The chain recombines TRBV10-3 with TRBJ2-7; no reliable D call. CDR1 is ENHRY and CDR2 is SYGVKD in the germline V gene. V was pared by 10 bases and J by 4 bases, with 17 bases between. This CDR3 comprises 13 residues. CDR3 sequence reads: CATKGDPAYEQYF. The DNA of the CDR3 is TGTGCCACCAAAGGAGATCCTGCATACGAGCAGTACTTC.

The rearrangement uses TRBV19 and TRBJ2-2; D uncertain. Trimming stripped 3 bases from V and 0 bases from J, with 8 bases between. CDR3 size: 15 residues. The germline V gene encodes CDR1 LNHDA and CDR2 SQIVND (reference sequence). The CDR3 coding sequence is TGTGCCAGTAGTATCCGACATTCGAACACCGGGGAGCTGTTTTTT. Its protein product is CASSIRHSNTGELFF.

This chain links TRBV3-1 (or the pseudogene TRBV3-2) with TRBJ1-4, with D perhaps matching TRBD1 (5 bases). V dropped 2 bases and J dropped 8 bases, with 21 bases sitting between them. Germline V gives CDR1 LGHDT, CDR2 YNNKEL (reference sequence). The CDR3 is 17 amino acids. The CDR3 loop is CASSQLSGRRGEEKLFF. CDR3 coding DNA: TGTGCCAGCAGCCAACTCTCGGGACGGAGAGGAGAGGAAAAACTGTTTTTT.

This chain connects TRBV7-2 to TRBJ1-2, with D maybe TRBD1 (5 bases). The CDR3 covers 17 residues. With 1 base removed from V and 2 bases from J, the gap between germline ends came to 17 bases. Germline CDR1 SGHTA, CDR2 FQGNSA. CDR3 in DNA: TGTGCCAGCAGCTTAGTCCTGCGCGGGGGTATAAACTATGGCTACACCTTC. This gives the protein CASSLVLRGGINYGYTF.

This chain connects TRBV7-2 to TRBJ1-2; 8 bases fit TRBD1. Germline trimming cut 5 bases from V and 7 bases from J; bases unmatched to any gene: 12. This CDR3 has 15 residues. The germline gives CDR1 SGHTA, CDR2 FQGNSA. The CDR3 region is CASSPGQGASGGYTF. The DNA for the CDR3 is TGTGCCAGCAGCCCCGGGCAGGGGGCGTCCGGTGGCTACACCTTC.

CDR3 loop: CASSVSTGDGNTIYF. CDR3 DNA: TGTGCCAGCAGCGTTTCGACAGGGGATGGAAACACCATATATTTT. The genes are TRBV9 and TRBJ1-3; 8 bases are shared with TRBD1. Germline CDR1 SGDLS, CDR2 YYNGEE. CDR3 length: 15 amino acids. V lost 2 bases and J lost 3; bases outside the gene matches: 4.

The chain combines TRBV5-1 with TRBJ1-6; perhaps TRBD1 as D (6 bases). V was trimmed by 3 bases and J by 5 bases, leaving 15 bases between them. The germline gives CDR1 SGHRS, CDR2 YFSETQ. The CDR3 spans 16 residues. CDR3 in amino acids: CASSSTGTPDNSPLHF. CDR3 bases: TGCGCCAGCAGCTCGACAGGTACCCCCGATAATTCACCCCTCCACTTT. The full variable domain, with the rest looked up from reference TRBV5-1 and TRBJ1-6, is KAGVTQTPRYLIKTRGQQVTLSCSPISGHRSVSWYQQTPGQGLQFLFEYFSETQRNKGNFPGRFSGRQFSNSRSEMNVSTLELGDSALYLCASSSTGTPDNSPLHFGNGTRLTVT.

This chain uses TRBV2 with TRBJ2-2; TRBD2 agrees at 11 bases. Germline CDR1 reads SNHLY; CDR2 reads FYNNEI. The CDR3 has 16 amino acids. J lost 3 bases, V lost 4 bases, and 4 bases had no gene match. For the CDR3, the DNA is TGTGCCAGCAGTGTAGCGGGAGGGCCGTACACCGGGGAGCTGTTTTTT. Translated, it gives CASSVAGGPYTGELFF.